The present entry profiles one T cell receptor (beta chain) with its context. Its cognate antigen has yet to be identified. The input lacks base qualities; no much larger clone sits a single base away. The Qiagen DNeasy kit was used to extract genomic DNA both from unsorted PBMCs and from the negatively selected CD4+ and CD8+ fractions. Amplification of TCR beta CDR3 regions was done by immunoSEQ multiplex PCR with primers that anneal to V and J segments. Amplification bias was minimized using a synthetic immune receptor repertoire, and residual bias was removed computationally after sequencing. Per the authors' processing: Custom Python scripts were used to quantify repertoire diversity as the Shannon entropy index. The unsorted, CD4+ and CD8+ repertoires were each analyzed separately, with the exception of combined analyses, where CD4+ and CD8+ sequences were merged in silico. TCRdb stores this immuneACCESS table with in-frame sequences only. Part of the clones is absent; in the studies checked, under half of the shortfall reflects unresolved V genes, and no reason is known for the rest. The V and J calls and the clone size are those of that table, but D and trimming were determined from the DNA. This sample holds approximately 25,000 clones; about 90% were observed only once. The ten biggest clones cover more than 0.45% of the sample.

This entry belongs to a study of PD-1 blockade in classical Hodgkin lymphoma (dated by TCRdb to 2019 to 2021). Study-wide context: A peripheral blood immune signature of response to PD-1 blockade in classical Hodgkin lymphoma was defined using TCR beta sequencing and CyTOF.

The trim is 4 bases for V and 6 bases for J, with a gap of 7 bases between the germline ends. The CDR3 holds 12 amino acids from the cysteine to the phenylalanine. CDR3 DNA is the only sequence kept; it has 36 bases, read in frame from the first base. The germline V gene provides CDR1 MGHDK and CDR2 SYGVNS. Summary of the overall study and its limitations: Newly diagnosed patients were reported to have lower baseline TCR diversity than healthy donors, and relapsed/refractory patients were reported to have lower baseline TCR diversity still. Only a single clinical trial cohort was studied, and what caused the repertoire differences, possibly disease activity or prior therapy, remained undefined.

The time point label, read with the paper, signifies: newly diagnosed, previously untreated cHL patient sample. CD4+ T cells were purified from thawed PBMCs by magnetic negative selection with a Miltenyi CD4+ T cell isolation kit. To serve as a comparison group for the relapsed/refractory trial patients, PBMCs were sequenced from patients with newly diagnosed, previously untreated classical Hodgkin lymphoma. Peripheral blood was collected in 8 mL Vacutainer Cell Preparation Tubes, from which PBMCs were isolated by centrifugation and then cryopreserved. Purified CD4+ and CD8+ fractions were prepared only for cases in which an additional PBMC sample was available. On LS columns in a quadroMACS separator, the magnetically labelled cells were depleted, and the flow-through was collected as the purified fraction.

The V gene is TRBV25-1 and the J gene is TRBJ2-1; perhaps TRBD1 is the D gene, with 5 bases matching. Input material: CD4+ T cells from blood. The receptor's source is a human donor with classical Hodgkin lymphoma. CDR3 sequence: CASSGRVNEQFF. The bases are TGTGCCAGCAGTGGCAGGGTCAATGAGCAGTTCTTC.